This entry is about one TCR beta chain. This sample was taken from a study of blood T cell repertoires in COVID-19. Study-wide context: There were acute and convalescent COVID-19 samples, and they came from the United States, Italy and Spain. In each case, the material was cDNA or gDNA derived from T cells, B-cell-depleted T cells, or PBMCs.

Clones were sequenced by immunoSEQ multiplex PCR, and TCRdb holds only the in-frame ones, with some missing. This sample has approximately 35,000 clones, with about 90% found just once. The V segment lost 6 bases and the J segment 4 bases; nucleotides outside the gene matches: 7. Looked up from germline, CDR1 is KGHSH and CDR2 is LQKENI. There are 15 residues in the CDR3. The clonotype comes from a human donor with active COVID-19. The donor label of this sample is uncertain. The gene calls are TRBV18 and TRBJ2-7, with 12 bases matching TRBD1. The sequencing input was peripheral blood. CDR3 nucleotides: TGTGCCAGCTCTCCCGGGACAGGGGGCGCTTACGAGCAGTACTTC. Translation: CASSPGTGGAYEQYF.